The 15 T cell receptor beta chains listed next were all sequenced from one sample in a study of cytomegalovirus exposure and HLA in healthy donors. Researchers ran the PCR with 60 Vbeta and 13 Jbeta primers. TCRdb keeps only in-frame clones here, not all; method: immunoSEQ multiplex PCR. The sample includes around 150,000 clones, about 80% of them seen just once. The sample was PBMCs. Receptors originate from a man aged 30-40 years in good health and CMV-seropositive.

This rearrangement joins TRBV28 to TRBJ1-2; 7 nucleotides match TRBD1. V was clipped by 11 bases and J by 6 bases; unmatched bases: 15. The CDR3 sequence is 14 residues long. Per germline, CDR1 MDHEN and CDR2 SYDVKM. In DNA, the CDR3 is TGTGCCGCGAGCATATCCACAGGGGCTGATGGCTACACCTTC. This encodes CAASISTGADGYTF.

The rearrangement uses TRBV4-1 and TRBJ2-1; no definite D call. The CDR3 sequence is 13 residues long. Germline loops: CDR1 MGHRA, CDR2 YSYEKL. V lost 1 base and J lost 7, with 8 bases in between. The DNA for the CDR3 is TGCGCCAGCAGCCAAGGCGTGTGGAATGAGCAGTTCTTC. The encoded protein is CASSQGVWNEQFF.

This rearrangement joins TRBV10-1 to TRBJ1-1; no clear D. Germline CDR1 is WNHNN and CDR2 is SYGVQD (reference sequence). The V and J ends lost 2 bases and 0 bases respectively, with 7 bases between them. The CDR3 covers 14 residues. CDR3 sequence (DNA): TGCGCCAGCAGTGAGGGCACCTTGAACACTGAAGCTTTCTTT. Protein sequence: CASSEGTLNTEAFF.

The chain carries TRBV6-5 and TRBJ1-1, with TRBD1 as a possible D gene (5 bases). The CDR3 length is 13 residues. Trimming shortened V by 4 bases and J by 1 base, and 7 bases separated the two germline ends. The germline V gene encodes CDR1 MNHEY and CDR2 SVGAGI. The CDR3 here is CASSSRENTEAFF. CDR3 in DNA: TGTGCCAGCAGTTCCAGGGAGAACACTGAAGCTTTCTTT.

V gene TRBV5-8 combines with J gene TRBJ2-3, with TRBD1 matching over 9 bases. CDR1 and CDR2 from the germline V gene are SGHTS and YDEGEE. V gave up 4 bases and J gave up 4 bases; unmatched junction bases: 7. There are 15 residues in the CDR3. CDR3 sequence reads: CASSRGDREADTQYF. CDR3 DNA sequence: TGTGCCAGCAGCCGTGGGGACAGGGAGGCAGATACGCAGTATTTT.

The chain links TRBV6-5 to TRBJ1-6; no definite D call. The CDR3 is 15 residues long. V was clipped by 0 bases and J by 8 bases, with 11 bases between them. Per the germline V gene, CDR1 is MNHEY and CDR2 is SVGAGI. Written as DNA, the CDR3 is TGTGCCAGCAGTTACTCGGCGGAGGGTCATTCACCCCTCCACTTT. Encoded protein: CASSYSAEGHSPLHF.

Comments on this clone: At one end the junction does not follow the germline gene, possibly because of a read error. J is TRBJ1-1 and V is TRBV2; TRBD1 aligns across 7 bases. Germline CDR1 is SNHLY and CDR2 is FYNNEI. This CDR3 is 14 amino acids long. This CDR3 reads CASSEGQGLNPVIF. CDR3 coding DNA: TGTGCCAGCAGTGAAGGACAGGGCCTCAACCCCGTGATCTTT.

The chain has TRBV27 and TRBJ1-1, with D possibly TRBD1 on 6 matching bases. This CDR3 contains 14 residues. Germline CDR1 is MNHEY and CDR2 is SMNVEV (reference sequence). V gave up 4 bases and J gave up 5 bases, with 14 bases separating them. In nucleotides, the CDR3 is TGTGCCAGCAGTTCTAACAGGGACAAAACTGAAGCTTTCTTT. Translation gives CASSSNRDKTEAFF.

The chain employs TRBV11-3 and TRBJ2-1, with TRBD2 matching over 12 bases. V dropped 6 bases and J dropped 8; count of bases not matched to a gene: 5. Germline assignment: CDR1 SGHNT and CDR2 YENEEA. The CDR3 contains 14 residues. CDR3 sequence reads: CASSRTSGNDEQFF. The CDR3 DNA reads as TGTGCCAGCAGTCGGACTAGCGGGAACGATGAGCAGTTCTTC.

This chain uses TRBV18 with TRBJ1-1; D remains unclear. The V end lost 3 bases, the J end lost 3 bases, and 14 bases lay between the germline ends. The CDR3 loop spans 15 amino acids. Germline CDR1 and CDR2: KGHSH and LQKENI. The CDR3 reads CASSPVSPEYTEAFF. In nucleotides, the CDR3 is TGTGCCAGCTCACCCGTTTCTCCAGAATACACTGAAGCTTTCTTT.

The V call is TRBV5-5, the J call TRBJ1-4, with D possibly TRBD1 on 5 matching bases. V was pared by 4 bases and J by 7 bases, with 20 bases between. The germline V gene encodes CDR1 SGHKS and CDR2 YYEKEE (reference sequence). The CDR3 sequence is 16 residues long. CDR3 residues: CASSHSDDSRREKLFF. The CDR3, as DNA: TGTGCCAGCAGCCACAGTGACGACAGTCGTCGTGAAAAACTGTTTTTT.

The rearrangement links TRBV5-6 to TRBJ1-2; 9 nucleotides align to TRBD1. The germline gives CDR1 SGHDT, CDR2 YYEEEE. J was trimmed by 3 bases and V by 4 bases; bases with no gene match: 10. The CDR3 has 16 amino acids. CDR3 sequence: CASSRGTGWGDYGYTF. The CDR3 nucleotides read TGTGCCAGCAGCCGGGGGACAGGGTGGGGAGACTATGGCTACACCTTC.

There are a few counts of this clone. The chain is built from TRBV5-1 and TRBJ1-1; TRBD1 matches at 8 bases. The germline V gene has CDR1 SGHRS and CDR2 YFSETQ. CDR3 length equals 13 residues. V shed 7 bases and J 4 bases; nucleotides not matched to a gene: 6. Here the CDR3 reads CASQQGVTTEAFF. DNA for the CDR3: TGCGCCAGCCAACAGGGGGTGACCACTGAAGCTTTCTTT.

V gene TRBV13 combines with J gene TRBJ1-5, with TRBD1 matching over 8 bases. Per germline, CDR1 PRHDT and CDR2 FYEKMQ (reference sequence). The trim removed 2 bases at V and 0 bases at J, leaving 9 bases unmatched. The CDR3 is made up of 18 amino acids. In nucleotides, the CDR3 is TGTGCCAGCAGCTTAAGGGGACAGGCAACCCTTAGCAATCAGCCCCAGCATTTT. This gives the protein CASSLRGQATLSNQPQHF.

Only one count was recorded for this clone. The junction differs from germline at one of its ends, possibly a read error. The chain combines TRBV5-1 with TRBJ2-6; TRBD1 agrees at 11 bases. The germline V gene has CDR1 SGHRS and CDR2 YFSETQ. The CDR3 loop spans 18 amino acids. In nucleotides, the CDR3 is TGCGCCAGCAGCTTGGCCCGGACAGGGGGCTTTGGGGCCAACGGCCTGACTTTC. It is translated as CASSLARTGGFGANGLTF.